These 31 T cell receptor beta chains share one sample of origin, sequenced in a study of lymphopenia after photon versus proton radiotherapy. Sequenced by immunoSEQ multiplex PCR; TCRdb stores in-frame clones only, minus some. The data show 60,000 or so clones, roughly nine tenths seen once. Sequencing used peripheral blood, obtained from a patient treated with proton-based radiotherapy. The receptors stem from a man older than 75 with esophageal cancer.

CDR3 region: CASSLGDTLREQYF. DNA for the CDR3: TGTGCCAGCAGCTTAGGTGACACTCTGCGGGAGCAGTACTTC. The chain links TRBV7-9 to TRBJ2-7; D gene uncertain. The length of the CDR3 is 14 residues. Germline loops: CDR1 SEHNR, CDR2 FQNEAQ (reference sequence). V dropped 1 base and J dropped 7 bases, with 14 bases sitting between them.

The CDR3 DNA reads TGTGCCAGCAGCCTTAGCACAGATACGCAGTATTTT. It specifies CASSLSTDTQYF. This sequence joins TRBV14 and TRBJ2-3; D gene unclear. In germline, CDR1 is SGHDN, CDR2 FVKESK. This CDR3 spans 12 amino acids. V lost 4 bases to trimming and J lost 0 bases, with 2 bases between them.

The V gene is TRBV7-9, the J gene TRBJ2-5, with TRBD1 matching 8 bases. CDR3 length: 16 amino acids. Trimming cost V 3 bases and J 4 bases; bases outside gene matches: 10. The germline gives CDR1 SEHNR, CDR2 FQNEAQ (reference sequence). The CDR3 DNA follows: TGTGCCAGCAGCTTGACGGGACAGGTTGATTCAGAGACCCAGTACTTC. Amino acids: CASSLTGQVDSETQYF.

This clone was recorded a few times. The J gene is TRBJ2-7, the V gene TRBV7-8; D is ambiguous. CDR1 is SGHVS and CDR2 is FQNEAQ in the germline V gene. Trimming cost V 3 bases and J 0 bases, with 9 bases left between them. This CDR3 region has 14 residues. In DNA, the CDR3 is TGTGCCAGCAGCTTGTCCTCCGGCTCCTACGAGCAGTACTTC. This sequence encodes CASSLSSGSYEQYF.

The CDR3 nucleotides are TGCGCCAGCAGCCAAGGCCCGGGAAACCCCTACGAGCAGTACTTC. It specifies CASSQGPGNPYEQYF. This sequence joins TRBV4-1 and TRBJ2-7; TRBD2 is a possible D gene (5 bases). The CDR3 consists of 15 residues. V was trimmed by 1 base and J by 2 bases, leaving 12 bases between them. CDR1 MGHRA and CDR2 YSYEKL come from the germline V gene.

The rearrangement links TRBV15 to TRBJ1-4; 9 bases match TRBD1. From germline, CDR1 is LNHNV and CDR2 YYDKDF (reference sequence). V was pared by 8 bases and J by 0 bases, with 4 bases of the junction left unmatched. The CDR3 is 15 residues long. The CDR3 nucleotides are TGTGCCACCGTGAGGGACAGGGCAACTAATGAAAAACTGTTTTTT. It translates to CATVRDRATNEKLFF. Together with reference TRBV15 and TRBJ1-4, the CDR3 gives the full variable domain: DAMVIQNPRYQVTQFGKPVTLSCSQTLNHNVMYWYQQKSSQAPKLLFHYYDKDFNNEADTPDNFQSRRPNTSFCFLDIRSPGLGDTAMYLCATVRDRATNEKLFFGSGTQLSVL.

This clone came up once. V and J are TRBV11-2 and TRBJ2-1; 16 bases map to TRBD2. After removal of 4 bases from V and 10 bases from J, the junction contained 7 bases not matched to a gene. The CDR3 consists of 16 residues. Germline V lookup: CDR1 SGHAT, CDR2 FQNNGV. CDR3 in DNA: TGTGCCAGCAGCTCCGGGACTAGCGGGAGGGCCGTCGAGCAGTTCTTC. It is translated as CASSSGTSGRAVEQFF.

The chain links TRBV18 to TRBJ2-2, with TRBD2 matching 9 bases. This CDR3 has 16 residues. V shed 2 bases and J 1 base; nucleotides not matched to a gene: 2. CDR1 and CDR2 from the germline V gene are KGHSH and LQKENI. CDR3 DNA: TGTGCCAGCTCACCAACGACTAGCGGGAACACCGGGGAGCTGTTTTTT. It translates to CASSPTTSGNTGELFF.

The V gene is TRBV7-2, the J gene TRBJ1-2, with no clear D. Germline V gives CDR1 SGHTA, CDR2 FQGNSA. The CDR3 loop spans 13 amino acids. Trimming shortened V by 0 bases and J by 7 bases, and 9 bases separated the two germline ends. CDR3 DNA sequence: TGTGCCAGCAGCTTAGCAGGGTCGGGTGGCTACACCTTC. This encodes CASSLAGSGGYTF.

The chain recombines TRBV2 with TRBJ1-4; 8 bases fit TRBD1. Trimming at V came to 6 bases and at J to 6 bases, leaving 9 bases not matched to a gene. From germline, CDR1 is SNHLY and CDR2 FYNNEI. This CDR3 comprises 15 residues. The CDR3 DNA sequence: TGTGCCAGCAGGAATCGACAGGGGTACGATGAAAAACTGTTTTTT. Translation: CASRNRQGYDEKLFF.

V usage is TRBV4-2 and J usage is TRBJ1-3, with D possibly matching TRBD1 (6 bases). In germline, CDR1 is LGHNA, CDR2 YNFKEQ. This CDR3 region has 17 residues. Trimming removed 0 bases at V and 2 bases at J, with 14 bases between. This chain's CDR3 is CASSQDPEGGAGNTIYF. The DNA of the CDR3 is TGTGCCAGCAGCCAAGACCCAGAGGGGGGTGCTGGAAACACCATATATTTT.

The J gene is TRBJ1-1, the V gene TRBV11-2; no definite D call. This CDR3 region has 13 residues. The V gene lost 1 base and the J gene lost 0 bases, with 3 bases spanning the gap. Germline V gene data show CDR1 as SGHAT and CDR2 as FQNNGV. The CDR3 bases are TGTGCCAGCAGCTTAGTGCTGAACACTGAAGCTTTCTTT. Amino acids: CASSLVLNTEAFF.

Only one count was recorded for this clone. The rearrangement links TRBV5-4 to TRBJ1-6, with D possibly TRBD1 on 6 matching bases. Trimming shortened V by 1 base and J by 6 bases, and 8 bases separated the two germline ends. Germline CDR1 reads SGHNT; CDR2 reads YYREEE (reference sequence). The CDR3 has 14 residues. This chain's CDR3 is CASSLTGRNSPLHF. Here the CDR3 DNA reads TGTGCCAGCAGCTTGACAGGGCGTAATTCACCCCTCCACTTT.

The chain uses TRBV29-1 and TRBJ2-2; 7 nucleotides agree with TRBD2. Germline lookup yields CDR1 SQVTM and CDR2 ANQGSEA. The V and J ends lost 4 bases and 6 bases, in that order; junction bases with no gene match: 5. CDR3 length: 13 residues. As DNA, the CDR3 is TGCAGCGTTGCCCCCCGGGGGGCCGGGGAGCTGTTTTTT. Encoded protein: CSVAPRGAGELFF.

CDR3 in amino acids: CASSYRGLGNNEQFF. In DNA, the CDR3 is TGTGCCAGCAGCTACCGTGGGCTAGGTAACAATGAGCAGTTCTTC. The J gene is TRBJ2-1, the V gene TRBV7-2; D call uncertain. This CDR3 region has 15 residues. Germline values: CDR1 SGHTA, CDR2 FQGNSA. The germline V and J ends were trimmed by 4 bases and 5 bases, with 15 bases remaining between them.

This chain joins TRBV2 and TRBJ2-5; tentatively, D is TRBD1 (6 bases). V shed 5 bases and J shed 7 bases, with 14 bases lying between them. Per the germline V gene, CDR1 is SNHLY and CDR2 is FYNNEI. The CDR3 is made up of 13 amino acids. CDR3 bases: TGTGCCAGCAGTTACGACCCGACAGGGACCCAGTACTTC. This gives the protein CASSYDPTGTQYF.

This clone came up once. The chain employs TRBV6-5 and TRBJ1-2; TRBD1 might be the D (6 bases). The V end lost 9 bases, the J end lost 4 bases, and 18 bases lay between the germline ends. Looked up from germline, CDR1 is MNHEY and CDR2 is SVGAGI. The CDR3 contains 14 residues. CDR3 region: CASTPGHASYGYTF. For the CDR3, the DNA is TGTGCCAGTACCCCGGGACACGCTTCCTATGGCTACACCTTC.

The chain employs TRBV5-1 and TRBJ1-1, with TRBD1 matching over 7 bases. Germline values: CDR1 SGHRS, CDR2 YFSETQ. The CDR3 sequence is 14 residues long. The junction had 4 bases not matched to a gene; V was cut back by 4 bases and J by 1 base. As DNA, the CDR3 is TGCGCCAGCAGCCCCGGGACAGCGAACACTGAAGCTTTCTTT. Translation: CASSPGTANTEAFF.

Points on this clone: The sample has other DNA sequences that encode this CDR3 too. The chain is built from TRBV7-2 and TRBJ1-2; 10 positions match TRBD1. Trimming removed 5 bases from V and 8 bases from J; junction bases left unmatched: 5. Germline V gene lookup returns CDR1 SGHTA and CDR2 FQGNSA. The CDR3 spans 13 residues. The DNA for the CDR3 is TGTGCCAGCAGCCCTGGGACAGGGGTCGGCTACACCTTC. The encoded protein is CASSPGTGVGYTF.

V usage is TRBV11-2 and J usage is TRBJ2-7; 7 bases align to TRBD2. J gave up 2 bases and V 5 bases, and 6 bases lay outside the gene matches. Looked up from germline, CDR1 is SGHAT and CDR2 is FQNNGV. There are 14 residues in the CDR3. The CDR3 DNA reads TGTGCCAGCAGCACGACTAGCTGGGCCTACGAGCAGTACTTC. Translation: CASSTTSWAYEQYF.

The chain is built from TRBV6-1 and TRBJ1-5, with D possibly being TRBD1 (5 bases). Germline lookup yields CDR1 MNHNS and CDR2 SASEGT. Trimming took 8 bases from V and 7 from J, leaving 15 bases between them. The CDR3 contains 13 residues. This CDR3 reads CASVDRGRQPQHF. The CDR3 nucleotides read TGTGCCAGCGTCGACAGAGGAAGACAGCCCCAGCATTTT.

The rearrangement joins TRBV6-1 to TRBJ1-2; 7 bases map to TRBD1. With V trimmed by 2 bases and J by 6 bases, 6 bases remained unmatched. Germline V CDR1 and CDR2: MNHNS, SASEGT. The CDR3 is 14 amino acids. CDR3 region: CASSEWDSLNGYTF. The DNA for the CDR3 is TGTGCCAGCAGTGAATGGGACAGCCTCAATGGCTACACCTTC.

This clone has just one count. V usage is TRBV30 and J usage is TRBJ2-7, with 9 bases identical to TRBD2. There are 15 residues in the CDR3. Germline CDR1 reads GTSNPN; CDR2 reads SVGIG (reference sequence). The J segment lost 2 bases and the V segment lost 5 bases, leaving 10 bases of the junction unmatched. CDR3 DNA: TGTGCCTGGGCCCACCAGACTAGCGGACCCTACGAGCAGTACTTC. Its translation is CAWAHQTSGPYEQYF.

The chain combines TRBV7-9 with TRBJ2-3; D is possibly TRBD2 (5 bases). Germline loops: CDR1 SEHNR, CDR2 FQNEAQ (reference sequence). The CDR3 spans 15 residues. The V gene lost 5 bases and the J gene lost 4 bases, with 16 bases spanning the gap. Written as DNA, the CDR3 is TGTGCCAGCAGCCTGGGTGCGGGTCCCGCAGATACGCAGTATTTT. This sequence encodes CASSLGAGPADTQYF. Using reference TRBV7-9 and TRBJ2-3 for the parts outside the CDR3, the full variable domain is DTGVSQNPRHKITKRGQNVTFRCDPISEHNRLYWYRQTLGQGPEFLTYFQNEAQLEKSRLLSDRFSAERPKGSFSTLEIQRTEQGDSAMYLCASSLGAGPADTQYFGPGTRLTVL.

In this sample, this clone turned up many times. The rearrangement uses TRBV11-3 and TRBJ1-3, with TRBD1 as a possible D gene (6 bases). Germline values: CDR1 SGHNT, CDR2 YENEEA. There are 17 residues in the CDR3. V shed 6 bases and J shed 2 bases, with 20 bases lying between them. In DNA form, the CDR3 reads TGTGCCAGCAGTAAATCGGGGGGCCCCGCCGCTGGAAACACCATATATTTT. Amino acid sequence: CASSKSGGPAAGNTIYF.

The chain couples TRBV30 to TRBJ1-1; D might be TRBD1 (5 bases). The CDR3 has 12 residues. Trimming removed 7 bases from V and 1 base from J, with 10 bases in between. The V gene's germline CDR1 is GTSNPN and CDR2 SVGIG (reference sequence). Here the CDR3 reads CAYRRGNTEAFF. The CDR3 nucleotides read TGTGCCTACCGAAGGGGGAACACTGAAGCTTTCTTT.

This clone was counted once. This chain links TRBV6-1 with TRBJ1-1; perhaps TRBD1 as D (5 bases). This CDR3 contains 14 residues. Germline assignment: CDR1 MNHNS and CDR2 SASEGT. V dropped 8 bases and J dropped 5 bases, with 18 bases sitting between them. Here the CDR3 reads CASSRSDGGTEAFF. The DNA of the CDR3 is TGTGCCAGCTCCCGGTCCGACGGGGGGACTGAAGCTTTCTTT.

This clone has only a few counts. This chain joins TRBV5-1 and TRBJ1-3; TRBD1 agrees at 9 bases. CDR3 length equals 14 residues. J lost 4 bases, V lost 4 bases, and 3 bases had no gene match. CDR1 SGHRS and CDR2 YFSETQ come from the germline V gene. CDR3 sequence (DNA): TGCGCCAGCAGCGATGGACAGGGGGGAAACACCATATATTTT. It encodes CASSDGQGGNTIYF.

The chain combines TRBV27 with TRBJ2-2; D is possibly TRBD1 (6 bases). The CDR3 totals 13 residues. V lost 6 bases and J 1 base, leaving 6 bases between the germline ends. Germline V lookup: CDR1 MNHEY, CDR2 SMNVEV (reference sequence). CDR3: CASRQGNTGELFF. CDR3 nucleotides: TGTGCCAGCAGACAGGGGAACACCGGGGAGCTGTTTTTT.

The rearrangement uses TRBV10-3 and TRBJ2-6, with D perhaps TRBD1 (6 bases). Germline lookup yields CDR1 ENHRY and CDR2 SYGVKD. The CDR3 has 17 amino acids. Trimming shortened V by 4 bases and J by 0 bases, and 13 bases separated the two germline ends. Here the CDR3 reads CAISGGQNTSGANVLTF. CDR3 DNA: TGTGCCATCAGTGGAGGACAGAACACCTCTGGGGCCAACGTCCTGACTTTC.

The genes are TRBV29-1 and TRBJ1-4; 7 bases fit TRBD1. CDR1 is SQVTM, CDR2 ANQGSEA, per germline. Trimming cost V 4 bases and J 6 bases; bases outside gene matches: 5. The CDR3 is 13 residues long. This CDR3 reads CSVAGTAYEKLFF. The CDR3 DNA is TGCAGCGTTGCGGGGACAGCTTATGAAAAACTGTTTTTT.